Listed here are 5 T cell receptor beta chains from one sample, sequenced in a study of CD4 T cells in relation to SARS-CoV-2 and coronaviruses. Unexposed donor CD4+ T cells date from about 2010-2018, before the COVID-19 pandemic. After about 11 days of culture, CD4+ T cells were isolated. For these TCRs, the target antigens are not known. Measured with immunoSEQ multiplex PCR; TCRdb has only the in-frame clones, and not every one. The table lists some 21,000 clones, 74% of them singletons. The sequenced sample was CD4+ T cells from PBMCs, cultured in vitro. These receptors all come from a human donor in good health.

V and J are TRBV6-6 and TRBJ1-3; the D is unclear. V lost 4 bases and J lost 0, with 7 bases in between. This CDR3 comprises 14 residues. Germline CDR1 reads MNHNY; CDR2 reads SVGAGI (reference sequence). This CDR3 is CASSFGISGNTIYF. The CDR3 nucleotides are TGTGCCAGCAGTTTTGGGATCTCTGGAAACACCATATATTTT.

The chain combines TRBV2 with TRBJ2-5; D is perhaps TRBD2 (7 bases). The CDR3 spans 14 residues. Germline V gene lookup returns CDR1 SNHLY and CDR2 FYNNEI. V was clipped by 5 bases and J by 5 bases, with 15 bases between them. CDR3 sequence (DNA): TGTGCCAGCAGTCAAGGGGGGGGCCTGGAGACCCAGTACTTC. Translated, it gives CASSQGGGLETQYF.

This chain uses TRBV7-2 with TRBJ2-5, with a tentative D call TRBD2 (5 bases). The V gene lost 5 bases and the J gene lost 0 bases, with 10 bases spanning the gap. Germline V gene data show CDR1 as SGHTA and CDR2 as FQGNSA. The CDR3 length is 14 residues. The CDR3 DNA reads TGTGCCAGCAGCACCCGGGATTACCAAGAGACCCAGTACTTC. It codes for CASSTRDYQETQYF.

The V and J genes are TRBV12-2 and TRBJ2-7; the table assigns TRBD2, which was not confirmed against the DNA. TRBV12-2 represents a pseudogene. The CDR3 runs to 22 residues. CDR3 loop: CASRLARRRGTSGRVSSYEQYF. The CDR3 DNA reads TGTGCAAGTCGCTTAGCGAGAAGGAGGGGGACTAGCGGGAGGGTTAGCTCCTACGAGCAGTACTTC.

The CDR3 sequence: CASSYSPGTDYEQYF. The CDR3 nucleotides read TGTGCCAGCAGTTACTCCCCGGGGACAGACTACGAGCAGTACTTC. This sequence joins TRBV6-5 and TRBJ2-7, with TRBD1 identical over 7 bases. The CDR3 spans 15 residues. Germline V lookup: CDR1 MNHEY, CDR2 SVGAGI. Trimming at V came to 0 bases and at J to 3 bases, leaving 5 bases not matched to a gene.